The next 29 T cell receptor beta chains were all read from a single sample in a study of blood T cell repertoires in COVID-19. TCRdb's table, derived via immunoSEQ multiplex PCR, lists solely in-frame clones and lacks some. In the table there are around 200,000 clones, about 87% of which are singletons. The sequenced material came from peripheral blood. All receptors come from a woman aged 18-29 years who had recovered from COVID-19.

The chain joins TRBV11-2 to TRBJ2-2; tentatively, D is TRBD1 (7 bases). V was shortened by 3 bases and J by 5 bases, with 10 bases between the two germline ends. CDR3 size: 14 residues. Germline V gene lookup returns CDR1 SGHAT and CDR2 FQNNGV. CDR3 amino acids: CASSLEGATGELFF. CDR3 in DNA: TGTGCCAGCAGCTTGGAGGGGGCGACCGGGGAGCTGTTTTTT.

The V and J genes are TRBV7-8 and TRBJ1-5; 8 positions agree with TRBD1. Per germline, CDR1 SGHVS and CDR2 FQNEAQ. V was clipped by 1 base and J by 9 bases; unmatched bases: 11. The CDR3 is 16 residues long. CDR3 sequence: CASSLEPQGVSRPQHF. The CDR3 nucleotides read TGTGCCAGCAGCTTAGAGCCACAGGGGGTATCACGGCCCCAGCATTTT.

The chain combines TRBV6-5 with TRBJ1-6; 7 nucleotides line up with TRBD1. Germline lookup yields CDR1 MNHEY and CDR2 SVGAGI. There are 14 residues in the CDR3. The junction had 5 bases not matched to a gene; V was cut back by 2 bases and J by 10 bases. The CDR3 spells CASSYGTGASPLHF. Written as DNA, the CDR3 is TGTGCCAGCAGTTACGGTACAGGGGCGTCACCCCTCCACTTT.

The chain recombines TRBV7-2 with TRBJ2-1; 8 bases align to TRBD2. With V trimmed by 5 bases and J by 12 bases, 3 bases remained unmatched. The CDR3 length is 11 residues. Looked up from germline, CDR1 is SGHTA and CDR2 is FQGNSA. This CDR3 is CASSPGTRQFF. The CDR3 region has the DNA TGTGCCAGCAGCCCCGGGACTAGGCAGTTCTTC. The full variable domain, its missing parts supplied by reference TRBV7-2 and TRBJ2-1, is GAGVSQSPSNKVTEKGKDVELRCDPISGHTALYWYRQSLGQGLEFLIYFQGNSAPDKSGLPSDRFSAERTGGSVSTLTIQRTQQEDSAVYLCASSPGTRQFFGPGTRLTVL.

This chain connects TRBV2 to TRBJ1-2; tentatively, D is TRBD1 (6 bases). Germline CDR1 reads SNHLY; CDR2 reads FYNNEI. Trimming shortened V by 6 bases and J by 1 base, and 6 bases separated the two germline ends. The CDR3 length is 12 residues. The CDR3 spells CASRDSNYGYTF. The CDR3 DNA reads TGTGCCAGCAGGGACAGTAACTATGGCTACACCTTC.

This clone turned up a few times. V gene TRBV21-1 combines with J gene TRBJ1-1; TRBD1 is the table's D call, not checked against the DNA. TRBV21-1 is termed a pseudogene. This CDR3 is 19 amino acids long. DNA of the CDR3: TGTGCCAGCAGCCCACCAGGGGGACAGGGGGCGATGAGGAACACTGAAGCTTTCTTT. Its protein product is CASSPPGGQGAMRNTEAFF.

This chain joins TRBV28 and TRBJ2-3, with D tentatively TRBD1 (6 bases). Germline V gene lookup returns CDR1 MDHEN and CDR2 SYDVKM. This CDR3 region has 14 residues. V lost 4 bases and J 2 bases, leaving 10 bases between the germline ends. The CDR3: CASSSDRTTDTQYF. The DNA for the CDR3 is TGTGCCAGCAGTTCGGACAGAACCACAGATACGCAGTATTTT.

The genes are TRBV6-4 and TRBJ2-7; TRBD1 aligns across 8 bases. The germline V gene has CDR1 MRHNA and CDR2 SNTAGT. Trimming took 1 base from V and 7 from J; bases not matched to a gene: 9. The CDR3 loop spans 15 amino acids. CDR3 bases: TGTGCCAGCAGTGACTTTGCCAGGGGGCCGTGTGAGCAGTACTTC. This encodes CASSDFARGPCEQYF.

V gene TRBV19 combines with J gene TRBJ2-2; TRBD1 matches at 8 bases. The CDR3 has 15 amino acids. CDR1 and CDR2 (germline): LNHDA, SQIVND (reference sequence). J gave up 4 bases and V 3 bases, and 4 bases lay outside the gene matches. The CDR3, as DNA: TGTGCCAGTAGTATCCTGGACAGGGTCACCGGGGAGCTGTTTTTT. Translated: CASSILDRVTGELFF. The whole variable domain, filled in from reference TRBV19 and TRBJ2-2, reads DGGITQSPKYLFRKEGQNVTLSCEQNLNHDAMYWYRQDPGQGLRLIYYSQIVNDFQKGDIAEGYSVSREKKESFPLTVTSAQKNPTAFYLCASSILDRVTGELFFGEGSRLTVL.

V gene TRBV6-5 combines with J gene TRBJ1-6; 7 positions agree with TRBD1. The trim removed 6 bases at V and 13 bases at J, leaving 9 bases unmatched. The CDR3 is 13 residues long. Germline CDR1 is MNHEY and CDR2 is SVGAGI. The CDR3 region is CASRDRQGLPLHF. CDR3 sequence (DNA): TGTGCCAGCAGAGACCGACAGGGATTGCCCCTCCACTTT.

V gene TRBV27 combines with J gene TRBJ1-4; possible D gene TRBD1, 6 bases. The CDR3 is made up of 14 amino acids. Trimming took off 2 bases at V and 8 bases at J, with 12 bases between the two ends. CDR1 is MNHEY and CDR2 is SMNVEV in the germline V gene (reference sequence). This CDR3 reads CASSLNRDFEKLFF. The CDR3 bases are TGTGCCAGCAGTTTAAACAGGGATTTCGAAAAACTGTTTTTT.

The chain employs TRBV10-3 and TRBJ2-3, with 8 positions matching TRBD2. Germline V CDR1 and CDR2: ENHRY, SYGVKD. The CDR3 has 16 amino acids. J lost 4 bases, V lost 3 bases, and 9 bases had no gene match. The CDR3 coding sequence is TGTGCCATCAGTGACGTCGGTCGGGGGGGTTCAGATACGCAGTATTTT. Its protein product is CAISDVGRGGSDTQYF.

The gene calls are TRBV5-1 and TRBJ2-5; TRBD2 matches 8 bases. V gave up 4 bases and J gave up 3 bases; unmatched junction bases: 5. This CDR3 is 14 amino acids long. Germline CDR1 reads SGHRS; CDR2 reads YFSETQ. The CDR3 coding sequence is TGCGCCAGCAGCAATGGAGCGGGAGAAGAGACCCAGTACTTC. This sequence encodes CASSNGAGEETQYF.

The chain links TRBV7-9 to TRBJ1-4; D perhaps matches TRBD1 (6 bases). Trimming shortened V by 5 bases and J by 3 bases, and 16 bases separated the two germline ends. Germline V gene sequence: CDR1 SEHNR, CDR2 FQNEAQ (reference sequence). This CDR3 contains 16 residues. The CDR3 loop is CASSRREGGSNEKLFF. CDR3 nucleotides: TGTGCCAGCAGCAGGCGAGAGGGGGGGTCTAATGAAAAACTGTTTTTT.

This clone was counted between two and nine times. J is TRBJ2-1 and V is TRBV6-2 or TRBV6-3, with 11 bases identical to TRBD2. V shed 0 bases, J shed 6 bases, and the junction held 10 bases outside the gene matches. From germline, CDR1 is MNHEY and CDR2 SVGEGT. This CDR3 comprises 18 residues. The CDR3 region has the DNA TGTGCCAGCAGTTACTCTAGCGGGAGGGCCCGATTAAGCAATGAGCAGTTCTTC. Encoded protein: CASSYSSGRARLSNEQFF.

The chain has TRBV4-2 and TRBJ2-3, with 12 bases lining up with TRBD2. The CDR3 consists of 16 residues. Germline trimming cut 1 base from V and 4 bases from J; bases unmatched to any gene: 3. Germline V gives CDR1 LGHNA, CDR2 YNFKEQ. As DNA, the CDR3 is TGTGCCAGCAGCCAAGCAGGACTAGCGGGATCAGATACGCAGTATTTT. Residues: CASSQAGLAGSDTQYF.

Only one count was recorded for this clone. The chain's CDR3 is CASSDPASGLTDTQYF. Written as DNA, the CDR3 is TGCGCCAGCAGTGACCCTGCTAGCGGCCTCACAGATACGCAGTATTTT. The chain joins TRBV10-1 to TRBJ2-3; 7 bases are a match to TRBD2. Germline V CDR1 and CDR2: WNHNN, SYGVQD (reference sequence). Trimming cost V 3 bases and J 2 bases; bases outside gene matches: 8. CDR3 length equals 16 residues.

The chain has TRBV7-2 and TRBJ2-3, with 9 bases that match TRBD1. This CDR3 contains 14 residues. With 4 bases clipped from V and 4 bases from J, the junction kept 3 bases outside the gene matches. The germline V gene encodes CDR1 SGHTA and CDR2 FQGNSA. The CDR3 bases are TGTGCCAGCAGCTCGACAGGGGGGTCAGATACGCAGTATTTT. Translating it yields CASSSTGGSDTQYF.

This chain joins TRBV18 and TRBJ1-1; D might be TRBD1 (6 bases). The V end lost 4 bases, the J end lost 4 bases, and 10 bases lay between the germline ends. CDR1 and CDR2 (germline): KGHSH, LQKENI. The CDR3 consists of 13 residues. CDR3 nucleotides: TGTGCCAGCTCACAGGGGGTAGTCACTGAAGCTTTCTTT. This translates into CASSQGVVTEAFF.

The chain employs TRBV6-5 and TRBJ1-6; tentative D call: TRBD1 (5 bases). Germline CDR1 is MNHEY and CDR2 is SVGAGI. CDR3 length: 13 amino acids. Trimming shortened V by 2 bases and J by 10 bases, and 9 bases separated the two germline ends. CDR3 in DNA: TGTGCCAGCAGTTACGACAGAACCTCACCCCTCCACTTT. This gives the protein CASSYDRTSPLHF.

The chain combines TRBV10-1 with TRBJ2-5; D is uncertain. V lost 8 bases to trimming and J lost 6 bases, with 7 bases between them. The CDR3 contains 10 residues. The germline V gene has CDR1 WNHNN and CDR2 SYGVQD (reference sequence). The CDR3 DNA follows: TGCGCCAGCCCAATCCAGACCCAGTACTTC. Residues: CASPIQTQYF.

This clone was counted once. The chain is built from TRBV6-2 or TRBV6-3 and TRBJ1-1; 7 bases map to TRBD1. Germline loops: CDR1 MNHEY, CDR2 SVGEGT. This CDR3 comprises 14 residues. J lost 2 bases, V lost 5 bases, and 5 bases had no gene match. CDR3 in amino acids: CASSHRDRNTEAFF. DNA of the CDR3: TGTGCCAGCAGTCACCGGGACAGAAACACTGAAGCTTTCTTT.

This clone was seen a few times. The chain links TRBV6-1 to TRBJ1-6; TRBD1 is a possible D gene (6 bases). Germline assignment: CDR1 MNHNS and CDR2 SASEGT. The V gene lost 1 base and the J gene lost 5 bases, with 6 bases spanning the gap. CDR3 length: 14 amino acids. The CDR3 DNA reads TGTGCCAGCAGTGAAGAGGGGGATAATTCACCCCTCCACTTT. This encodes CASSEEGDNSPLHF.

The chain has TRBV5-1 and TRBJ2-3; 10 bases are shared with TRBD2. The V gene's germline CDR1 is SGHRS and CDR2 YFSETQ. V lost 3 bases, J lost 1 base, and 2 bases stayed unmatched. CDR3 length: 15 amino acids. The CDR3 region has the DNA TGCGCCAGCAGCTCAAGCGGGAGGGGCACAGATACGCAGTATTTT. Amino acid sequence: CASSSSGRGTDTQYF.

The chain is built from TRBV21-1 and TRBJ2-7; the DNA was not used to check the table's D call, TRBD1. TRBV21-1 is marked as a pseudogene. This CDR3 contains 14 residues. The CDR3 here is CASGRQGTLREQYV. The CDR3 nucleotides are TGTGCCAGCGGGAGACAGGGGACACTTCGGGAGCAGTACGTC.

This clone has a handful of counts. The CDR3 here is CASSSFYEQYF. Written as DNA, the CDR3 is TGTGCCAGCAGTTCTTTCTACGAGCAGTACTTC. The chain combines TRBV6-6 with TRBJ2-7; D not certain. Germline CDR1 reads MNHNY; CDR2 reads SVGAGI (reference sequence). The CDR3 is 11 amino acids. The ends were cut back, 4 bases at V and 3 bases at J, with 4 bases in the middle.

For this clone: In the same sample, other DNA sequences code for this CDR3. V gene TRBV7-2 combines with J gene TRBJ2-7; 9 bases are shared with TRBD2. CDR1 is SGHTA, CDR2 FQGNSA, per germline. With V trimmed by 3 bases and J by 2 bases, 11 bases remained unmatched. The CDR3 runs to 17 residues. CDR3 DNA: TGTGCCAGCAGCTTCCCGTTAGCGGGGGATCTTACCTACGAGCAGTACTTC. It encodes CASSFPLAGDLTYEQYF.

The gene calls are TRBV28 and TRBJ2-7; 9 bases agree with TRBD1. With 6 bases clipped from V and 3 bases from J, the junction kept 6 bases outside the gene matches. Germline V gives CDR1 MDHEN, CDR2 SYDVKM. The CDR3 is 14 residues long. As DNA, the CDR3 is TGTGCCAGCAGGCCCGGGACAGGGCGCTACGAGCAGTACTTC. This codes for CASRPGTGRYEQYF.

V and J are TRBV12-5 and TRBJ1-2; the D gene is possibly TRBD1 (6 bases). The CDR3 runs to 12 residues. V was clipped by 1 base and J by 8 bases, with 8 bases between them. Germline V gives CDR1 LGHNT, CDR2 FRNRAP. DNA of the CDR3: TGTGCTAGTGGTTTGGCCAGGGGCGGCTACACCTTC. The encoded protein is CASGLARGGYTF.